This TCR beta chain was profiled in a study of blood T cell repertoires in COVID-19. Overall study: The origin of the acute and convalescent COVID-19 samples was the United States, Italy and Spain. PBMCs, B-cell-depleted T cells, or T cells were the source of the cDNA or gDNA that made up the material.

Per the study methods: Using reference gene primer amplification, nucleated cell counts were estimated. Generated by immunoSEQ multiplex PCR, the TCRdb table keeps only in-frame clones and is missing some. That table supplies the V and J calls and clone size; D and trimming were determined from the DNA. Of some 95,000 clones in the sample, around nine tenths are singletons; the top ten hold 1.2%. The germline CDR1 and CDR2 sequences are SGHDN and FVKESK. This CDR3 has 15 amino acids. The junction had 4 bases not matched to a gene; V was cut back by 5 bases and J by 3 bases. This chain joins TRBV14 and TRBJ2-7; 13 bases map to TRBD2. This TCR derives from a man aged 80 or over with active or convalescent COVID-19. The sequencing input was peripheral blood. The CDR3 DNA sequence: TGTGCCAGCAGCGAGACTAGCGGGAGGATCTACGAGCAGTACTTC. This translates into CASSETSGRIYEQYF.